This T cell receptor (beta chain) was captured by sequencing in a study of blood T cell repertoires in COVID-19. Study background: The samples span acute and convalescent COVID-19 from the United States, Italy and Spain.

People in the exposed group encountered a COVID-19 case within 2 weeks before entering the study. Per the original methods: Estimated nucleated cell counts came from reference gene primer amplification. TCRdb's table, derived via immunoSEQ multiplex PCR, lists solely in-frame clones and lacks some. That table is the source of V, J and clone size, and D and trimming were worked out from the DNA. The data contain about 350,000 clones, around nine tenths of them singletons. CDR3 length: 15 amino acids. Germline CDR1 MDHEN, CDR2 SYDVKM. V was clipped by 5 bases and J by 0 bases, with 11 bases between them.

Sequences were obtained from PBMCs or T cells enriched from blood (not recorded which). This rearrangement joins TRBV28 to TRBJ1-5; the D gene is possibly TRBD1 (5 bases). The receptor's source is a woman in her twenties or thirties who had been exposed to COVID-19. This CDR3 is CASSKPGGSNQPQHF. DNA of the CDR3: TGTGCCAGCAGTAAACCGGGGGGTAGCAATCAGCCCCAGCATTTT.